Listed below are T cell receptor beta chains from one sample, sequenced in a study of radiation and T cells in renal cell carcinoma. TCRdb keeps only in-frame clones here, not all; method: immunoSEQ multiplex PCR. The repertoire holds 120,000 or so clones, with around 80% as singletons. Sequencing used blood, obtained from a patient whose treatment included radiotherapy and nephrectomy. These TCRs come from a man in his fifties with renal cell carcinoma. CDR3s include the opening cysteine and the closing phenylalanine or tryptophan. Each record gives: V gene, clone size, J gene, D gene, CDR3 DNA, CDR3 protein. The D gene is left open where the match is weak. Rows may omit the clone size; those that give it use once, few, many or a size class.

v_call: TRBV6-1; clone_size: -; j_call: TRBJ1-4; d_call: -; cdr3_nt: TGTGCCAGCAACAAAGCGGGCGAGGCTAATGAAAAACTGTTTTTT; cdr3_aa: CASNKAGEANEKLFF
v_call: TRBV10-1; clone_size: -; j_call: TRBJ1-1; d_call: TRBD1; cdr3_nt: TGCGCCAGCAGCCTTGACAGGGGTAACACTGAAGCTTTCTTT; cdr3_aa: CASSLDRGNTEAFF
v_call: TRBV5-5; clone_size: -; j_call: TRBJ2-1; d_call: -; cdr3_nt: TGTGCCAGCAGCCCGATCGTACCGAATGAGCAGTTCTTC; cdr3_aa: CASSPIVPNEQFF
v_call: TRBV28; clone_size: -; j_call: TRBJ2-7; d_call: -; cdr3_nt: TGTGCCAGCAGTTTAGGGCAGGGCGGGAAGCAGTACTTC; cdr3_aa: CASSLGQGGKQYF
v_call: TRBV2; clone_size: -; j_call: TRBJ1-2; d_call: TRBD1; cdr3_nt: TGTGCCAGCAGTCTGTTACAGGGGGGCTATGGCTACACCTTC; cdr3_aa: CASSLLQGGYGYTF
v_call: TRBV6-4; clone_size: once; j_call: TRBJ2-7; d_call: TRBD2; cdr3_nt: TGTGCCAGCAGTGACGTCGGGGGGGGATTCTACGAGCAGTACTTC; cdr3_aa: CASSDVGGGFYEQYF
v_call: TRBV7-9; clone_size: once; j_call: TRBJ1-2; d_call: -; cdr3_nt: TGTGCCAGCAGCTTCCCGGACAGTGTTAACTATGGCTACACCTTC; cdr3_aa: CASSFPDSVNYGYTF
v_call: TRBV2; clone_size: -; j_call: TRBJ2-5; d_call: -; cdr3_nt: TGTGCCAGCAATCGGGACATGCGGAGAGAGACCCAGTACTTC; cdr3_aa: CASNRDMRRETQYF
v_call: TRBV30; clone_size: few; j_call: TRBJ1-4; d_call: -; cdr3_nt: TGTGCCTGGAGTAAGGGAAATGAAAAACTGTTTTTT; cdr3_aa: CAWSKGNEKLFF
v_call: TRBV2; clone_size: -; j_call: TRBJ2-7; d_call: TRBD2; cdr3_nt: TGTGCCAGCACAGAGGACTTGACTAGCGGCGGACTTTACGAGCAGTACTTC; cdr3_aa: CASTEDLTSGGLYEQYF
v_call: TRBV6-6; clone_size: once; j_call: TRBJ1-1; d_call: -; cdr3_nt: TGTGCCAGCAGCCTAGCACCCAGGGGGAACACTGAAGCTTTCTTT; cdr3_aa: CASSLAPRGNTEAFF
v_call: TRBV5-1; clone_size: -; j_call: TRBJ2-5; d_call: -; cdr3_nt: TGCGCCAGCAGCTTGAATTTGGGACGCCTAGGGGAAGAGACCCAGTACTTC; cdr3_aa: CASSLNLGRLGEETQYF
v_call: TRBV7-6; clone_size: -; j_call: TRBJ2-7; d_call: TRBD1; cdr3_nt: TGTGCCAGCAGCTGGGACAGAACCTACGAGCAGTACTTC; cdr3_aa: CASSWDRTYEQYF
v_call: TRBV28; clone_size: -; j_call: TRBJ1-5; d_call: -; cdr3_nt: TGTGCCAGCAGTTTATGGGCAAGTTATAGCAATCAGCCCCAGCATTTT; cdr3_aa: CASSLWASYSNQPQHF
v_call: TRBV28; clone_size: -; j_call: TRBJ1-3; d_call: -; cdr3_nt: TGTGCCAGCAGTTTGGGAATCCTAATCTCTGGAAACACCATATATTTT; cdr3_aa: CASSLGILISGNTIYF
v_call: TRBV6-5; clone_size: -; j_call: TRBJ2-5; d_call: -; cdr3_nt: TGTGCCAGCAGTTACGGGCCAGGCGGGGAGCAGTACTTC; cdr3_aa: CASSYGPGGEQYF
v_call: TRBV30; clone_size: -; j_call: TRBJ2-7; d_call: TRBD1; cdr3_nt: TGTGCCTGGAGTGTCTGGACAGGGTCTTCCGAGCAGTACTTC; cdr3_aa: CAWSVWTGSSEQYF
v_call: TRBV5-1; clone_size: -; j_call: TRBJ2-5; d_call: -; cdr3_nt: TGCGCCAGCAGTAATGGGCCAGCAGAGACCCAGTACTTC; cdr3_aa: CASSNGPAETQYF
v_call: TRBV18; clone_size: -; j_call: TRBJ2-7; d_call: -; cdr3_nt: TGTGCCAGCTCACCAGCCCCAGGTCACGAGCAGTACTTC; cdr3_aa: CASSPAPGHEQYF
v_call: TRBV19; clone_size: -; j_call: TRBJ2-7; d_call: -; cdr3_nt: TGTGCCAGTAACGACCCCAGGGTGCCCACCTACGAGCAGTACTTC; cdr3_aa: CASNDPRVPTYEQYF
v_call: TRBV7-9; clone_size: -; j_call: TRBJ2-1; d_call: TRBD2; cdr3_nt: TGTGCCAGCAGCTTAGCCCTAGCGGGCGCCTACAATGAGCAGTTCTTC; cdr3_aa: CASSLALAGAYNEQFF
v_call: TRBV30; clone_size: -; j_call: TRBJ2-3; d_call: -; cdr3_nt: TGTGCCTGGAGTTTAGCCGGGGGGCTCACAGATACGCAGTATTTT; cdr3_aa: CAWSLAGGLTDTQYF
v_call: TRBV6-4; clone_size: few; j_call: TRBJ2-7; d_call: -; cdr3_nt: TGTGCCAGCAGTGGGACGGCATCCTCCTACGAGCAGTACTTC; cdr3_aa: CASSGTASSYEQYF
v_call: TRBV7-9; clone_size: -; j_call: TRBJ1-1; d_call: -; cdr3_nt: TGTGCCAGCAGCTTAGGGAAGGAAGCTTTCTTT; cdr3_aa: CASSLGKEAFF
v_call: TRBV21-1; clone_size: -; j_call: TRBJ2-1; d_call: -; cdr3_nt: TGTGCCAGCAGCAAAGGGGCTAGCGGGAAGTACAATGAGCAGTTCTTC; cdr3_aa: CASSKGASGKYNEQFF